The 27 T cell receptor beta chains below were found in one sample sequenced in a study of blood T cell repertoires in COVID-19. The data were produced by immunoSEQ multiplex PCR, yet TCRdb's version contains in-frame clones alone and is incomplete. The sample records 200,000 to 250,000 clones, 65% to 85% being singletons. Sequencing input: PBMCs or T cells enriched from blood (not recorded which). The receptor source for this set is a woman in her thirties or forties who had recovered from COVID-19.

This clone came up once. The chain links TRBV19 to TRBJ1-2, with no clear D. CDR1 is LNHDA and CDR2 is SQIVND in the germline V gene (reference sequence). There are 12 residues in the CDR3. Trimming shortened V by 7 bases and J by 8 bases, and 14 bases separated the two germline ends. The CDR3 is CASTTGIYGYTF. CDR3 bases: TGTGCCAGTACAACCGGGATTTACGGCTACACCTTC. Looking up the rest from reference TRBV19 and TRBJ1-2 gives the full variable domain: DGGITQSPKYLFRKEGQNVTLSCEQNLNHDAMYWYRQDPGQGLRLIYYSQIVNDFQKGDIAEGYSVSREKKESFPLTVTSAQKNPTAFYLCASTTGIYGYTFGSGTRLTVV.

For the CDR3, the DNA is TGTGCCAGCAGTTTTAGGGGGACTAGCGGGAGCTCCTACGAGCAGTACTTC. Its translation: CASSFRGTSGSSYEQYF. The V and J genes are TRBV27 and TRBJ2-7, with 14 bases aligning to TRBD2. The CDR3 spans 17 residues. V trimming: 3 bases; J trimming: 0 bases; junction bases outside the gene matches: 4. CDR1 is MNHEY and CDR2 is SMNVEV in the germline V gene (reference sequence).

This clone showed up just a few times. This CDR3 is CASSQGLQGGGNYGYTF. DNA for the CDR3: TGCGCCAGCAGCCAGGGTTTACAGGGTGGGGGTAACTATGGCTACACCTTC. J is TRBJ1-2 and V is TRBV4-1, with a tentative D call TRBD1 (6 bases). The CDR3 runs 17 residues. Germline CDR1 is MGHRA and CDR2 is YSYEKL. Trimming left V 3 bases short and J 1 base short, with 18 bases between.

V and J are TRBV12-5 and TRBJ1-1; 7 bases fit TRBD1. Germline V gene sequence: CDR1 LGHNT, CDR2 FRNRAP. The CDR3 is 13 residues long. Unmatched junction bases numbered 8, after V lost 9 bases and J lost 4 bases. CDR3 nucleotides: TGTGCTAGCGTTCAGCAGGGGGGCACTGAAGCTTTCTTT. Translation: CASVQQGGTEAFF. Supplemented by reference TRBV12-5 and TRBJ1-1, the full variable domain reads DARVTQTPRHKVTEMGQEVTMRCQPILGHNTVFWYRQTMMQGLELLAYFRNRAPLDDSGMPKDRFSAEMPDATLATLKIQPSEPRDSAVYFCASVQQGGTEAFFGQGTRLTVV.

The chain employs TRBV5-1 and TRBJ2-5; maybe TRBD2 (6 bases). The ends were cut back, 6 bases at V and 1 base at J, with 13 bases in the middle. The germline V gene has CDR1 SGHRS and CDR2 YFSETQ. The CDR3 covers 14 residues. The CDR3 coding sequence is TGCGCCAGCACCCGACCGGGAGCCCAAGAGACCCAGTACTTC. Translated, it gives CASTRPGAQETQYF.

V gene TRBV6-5 combines with J gene TRBJ2-5; the match to TRBD1 covers 7 bases. Germline lookup yields CDR1 MNHEY and CDR2 SVGAGI. This CDR3 is 13 amino acids long. V dropped 2 bases and J dropped 9; count of bases not matched to a gene: 6. CDR3 region: CASSYRDSRPQYF. In DNA, the CDR3 is TGTGCCAGCAGTTACCGGGACAGCCGGCCCCAGTACTTC.

This clone occurred once. The chain is built from TRBV5-4 and TRBJ2-7, with 7 bases fitting TRBD1. Germline lookup yields CDR1 SGHNT and CDR2 YYREEE (reference sequence). With 4 bases clipped from V and 6 bases from J, the junction kept 7 bases outside the gene matches. The CDR3 sequence is 13 residues long. CDR3 protein: CASSRDSAIEQYF. CDR3 coding DNA: TGTGCCAGCAGCCGGGACAGCGCTATCGAGCAGTACTTC.

The V gene is TRBV5-4, the J gene TRBJ2-5; no firm D call. The CDR3 consists of 15 residues. Trimming pared 1 base from V and 2 bases from J, leaving 12 bases between. Germline V CDR1 and CDR2: SGHNT, YYREEE (reference sequence). CDR3 sequence: CASSLFGHAQETQYF. The CDR3, as DNA: TGTGCCAGCAGCTTGTTTGGGCACGCACAAGAGACCCAGTACTTC.

The chain carries TRBV18 and TRBJ2-7; D is unresolved. The V end was cut by 0 bases, the J end by 2 bases, with 8 bases between. Germline V CDR1 and CDR2: KGHSH, LQKENI. CDR3 length equals 14 residues. CDR3 region: CASSPPAPAYEQYF. As DNA, the CDR3 is TGTGCCAGCTCACCACCGGCCCCCGCCTACGAGCAGTACTTC.

The CDR3 here is CASSSSDTEAFF. CDR3 nucleotides: TGTGCCAGCAGCTCATCGGACACTGAAGCTTTCTTT. The V call is TRBV7-6, the J call TRBJ1-1; D gene unclear. Trimming pared 4 bases from V and 3 bases from J, leaving 6 bases between. Germline-derived CDR1 and CDR2 are SGHVS and FNYEAQ. The CDR3 consists of 12 residues.

The chain carries TRBV7-2 and TRBJ1-1; no definite D call. The CDR3 consists of 14 residues. Germline values: CDR1 SGHTA, CDR2 FQGNSA. Trimming took 1 base from V and 1 from J, leaving 7 bases between them. The CDR3 region has the DNA TGTGCCAGCAGCTTAGTTCCCCAGAACACTGAAGCTTTCTTT. As protein: CASSLVPQNTEAFF.

CDR3 DNA: TGTGCCAGCAGCCAAGTACAGGGCGGTGAAGCTTTCTTT. It translates to CASSQVQGGEAFF. This chain joins TRBV3-1 (or the pseudogene TRBV3-2) and TRBJ1-1; the D gene is possibly TRBD1 (6 bases). The CDR3 is 13 residues long. The germline V gene encodes CDR1 LGHDT and CDR2 YNNKEL (reference sequence). The V end lost 1 base, the J end lost 7 bases, and 10 bases lay between the germline ends.

The chain recombines TRBV4-2 with TRBJ1-1, with 7 positions matching TRBD1. The CDR3 covers 14 residues. The ends lost 1 base at V and 3 bases at J; junction bases unmatched: 2. Germline assignment: CDR1 LGHNA and CDR2 YNFKEQ. The CDR3 is CASSQGDRDTEAFF. The CDR3 bases are TGTGCCAGCAGCCAAGGAGACAGGGACACTGAAGCTTTCTTT.

The chain has TRBV10-3 and TRBJ1-5; D gene unclear. Germline CDR1 reads ENHRY; CDR2 reads SYGVKD. V was trimmed by 3 bases and J by 7 bases, leaving 7 bases between them. The CDR3 spans 12 residues. CDR3 sequence: CAISEPGQPQHF. In DNA, the CDR3 is TGTGCCATCAGTGAACCGGGACAGCCCCAGCATTTT.

J is TRBJ1-5 and V is TRBV5-6; 8 nucleotides agree with TRBD1. The CDR3 is 15 residues long. The ends lost 3 bases at V and 8 bases at J; junction bases unmatched: 10. The germline V gene encodes CDR1 SGHDT and CDR2 YYEEEE. CDR3 protein: CASSSADRAGEPQHF. The CDR3 DNA sequence: TGTGCCAGCAGCTCTGCGGACAGGGCCGGGGAGCCCCAGCATTTT.

The J gene is TRBJ1-4, the V gene TRBV12-5, with D tentatively TRBD1 (5 bases). In germline, CDR1 is LGHNT, CDR2 FRNRAP. V gave up 0 bases and J gave up 5 bases, with 13 bases separating them. The CDR3 consists of 16 residues. The CDR3 nucleotides are TGTGCTAGTGGTTTGGTATTAGGACACCAGAATGAAAAACTGTTTTTT. This gives the protein CASGLVLGHQNEKLFF.

This clone was observed a few times. The rearrangement joins TRBV27 to TRBJ1-1, with D possibly being TRBD1 (6 bases). CDR3 size: 14 residues. Germline V gives CDR1 MNHEY, CDR2 SMNVEV (reference sequence). V was pared by 5 bases and J by 0 bases, with 10 bases between. The CDR3 protein is CASSADSLNTEAFF. CDR3 DNA sequence: TGTGCCAGCAGTGCGGACAGCTTGAACACTGAAGCTTTCTTT.

This rearrangement joins TRBV6-6 to TRBJ2-7; 10 bases fit TRBD1. The junction had 7 bases not matched to a gene; V was cut back by 5 bases and J by 6 bases. The germline V gene encodes CDR1 MNHNY and CDR2 SVGAGI (reference sequence). CDR3 length: 14 residues. The DNA for the CDR3 is TGTGCCAGCAGTGCCGGGACAGGGGTATCCGAGCAGTACGTC. Its protein is CASSAGTGVSEQYV.

The chain is built from TRBV4-3 and TRBJ2-3, with a possible D match to TRBD1 (5 bases). The CDR3 runs 13 residues. Germline loops: CDR1 LGHNA, CDR2 YSLEER. V was cut by 4 bases and J by 5 bases, with 10 bases left in between. The CDR3 loop is CASSLSRGDTQYF. The CDR3 DNA follows: TGCGCCAGCAGCCTAAGTAGGGGAGATACGCAGTATTTT.

The V gene is TRBV4-1, the J gene TRBJ2-2; 14 nucleotides line up with TRBD2. V was clipped by 5 bases and J by 7 bases; unmatched bases: 6. Germline lookup yields CDR1 MGHRA and CDR2 YSYEKL. The CDR3 has 16 residues. CDR3 residues: CASSAGLAGVVGELFF. The CDR3 nucleotides read TGCGCCAGCAGCGCGGGACTAGCGGGAGTTGTCGGGGAGCTGTTTTTT.

The CDR3 loop reads CASGGGTREQPQHF. The DNA for the CDR3 is TGTGCTAGTGGTGGCGGGACCCGCGAACAGCCCCAGCATTTT. The rearrangement uses TRBV12-5 and TRBJ1-5, with D possibly TRBD1 on 5 matching bases. The CDR3 totals 14 residues. Trimming stripped 5 bases from V and 7 bases from J, with 15 bases between. CDR1 is LGHNT, CDR2 FRNRAP, per germline.

V usage is TRBV18 and J usage is TRBJ2-7; TRBD1 aligns across 10 bases. Per the germline V gene, CDR1 is KGHSH and CDR2 is LQKENI. Trimming removed 5 bases from V and 5 bases from J; junction bases left unmatched: 6. The CDR3 has 14 residues. The CDR3 nucleotides read TGTGCCAGCTCAGAGACAGGGGGCCTGGACGAGCAGTACGTC. It translates to CASSETGGLDEQYV.

This clone has only a few counts. The chain combines TRBV27 with TRBJ1-1; no definite D call. This CDR3 is 14 amino acids long. The ends were cut back, 2 bases at V and 2 bases at J, with 9 bases in the middle. Germline lookup yields CDR1 MNHEY and CDR2 SMNVEV (reference sequence). DNA for the CDR3: TGTGCCAGCAGTTTAGCCAGGTCCAACACTGAAGCTTTCTTT. Residues: CASSLARSNTEAFF.

V is TRBV28 and J is TRBJ1-1; 8 nucleotides align to TRBD1. CDR1 is MDHEN and CDR2 is SYDVKM in the germline V gene. This CDR3 has 13 residues. With V trimmed by 9 bases and J by 2 bases, 5 bases remained unmatched. DNA for the CDR3: TGTGCCAGTGACGACAGGGGCAACACTGAAGCTTTCTTT. Its protein product is CASDDRGNTEAFF.

V usage is TRBV5-4 and J usage is TRBJ2-5, with D possibly being TRBD1 (6 bases). V gave up 1 base and J gave up 5 bases, with 12 bases separating them. Germline V lookup: CDR1 SGHNT, CDR2 YYREEE (reference sequence). CDR3 size: 14 residues. The CDR3 sequence: CASSLSNREETQYF. CDR3 in DNA: TGTGCCAGCAGCTTGTCCAACAGGGAGGAGACCCAGTACTTC.

A note on this clone: The CDR3 ends on some other residue instead of the conserved phenylalanine or tryptophan, so this is likely a read error. Because the CDR3's place on the DNA is in doubt, the DNA is left out and the CDR3 is given as listed by TCRdb. This rearrangement joins TRBV18 to TRBJ1-2; the DNA was not used to check the table's D call, TRBD1. The CDR3 comprises 14 residues, both ends counted. Germline V lookup: CDR1 KGHSH, CDR2 LQKENI. The CDR3 protein is CASSPGQPLGLTNI.

The chain joins TRBV11-2 to TRBJ2-1, with TRBD2 as a possible D gene (6 bases). The V gene's germline CDR1 is SGHAT and CDR2 FQNNGV. Deletions cut 3 bases from V and 0 bases from J, with 12 bases between. There are 16 residues in the CDR3. The CDR3 region is CASSLGGTSSYNEQFF. CDR3 bases: TGTGCCAGCAGCTTGGGCGGGACTTCCTCCTACAATGAGCAGTTCTTC.